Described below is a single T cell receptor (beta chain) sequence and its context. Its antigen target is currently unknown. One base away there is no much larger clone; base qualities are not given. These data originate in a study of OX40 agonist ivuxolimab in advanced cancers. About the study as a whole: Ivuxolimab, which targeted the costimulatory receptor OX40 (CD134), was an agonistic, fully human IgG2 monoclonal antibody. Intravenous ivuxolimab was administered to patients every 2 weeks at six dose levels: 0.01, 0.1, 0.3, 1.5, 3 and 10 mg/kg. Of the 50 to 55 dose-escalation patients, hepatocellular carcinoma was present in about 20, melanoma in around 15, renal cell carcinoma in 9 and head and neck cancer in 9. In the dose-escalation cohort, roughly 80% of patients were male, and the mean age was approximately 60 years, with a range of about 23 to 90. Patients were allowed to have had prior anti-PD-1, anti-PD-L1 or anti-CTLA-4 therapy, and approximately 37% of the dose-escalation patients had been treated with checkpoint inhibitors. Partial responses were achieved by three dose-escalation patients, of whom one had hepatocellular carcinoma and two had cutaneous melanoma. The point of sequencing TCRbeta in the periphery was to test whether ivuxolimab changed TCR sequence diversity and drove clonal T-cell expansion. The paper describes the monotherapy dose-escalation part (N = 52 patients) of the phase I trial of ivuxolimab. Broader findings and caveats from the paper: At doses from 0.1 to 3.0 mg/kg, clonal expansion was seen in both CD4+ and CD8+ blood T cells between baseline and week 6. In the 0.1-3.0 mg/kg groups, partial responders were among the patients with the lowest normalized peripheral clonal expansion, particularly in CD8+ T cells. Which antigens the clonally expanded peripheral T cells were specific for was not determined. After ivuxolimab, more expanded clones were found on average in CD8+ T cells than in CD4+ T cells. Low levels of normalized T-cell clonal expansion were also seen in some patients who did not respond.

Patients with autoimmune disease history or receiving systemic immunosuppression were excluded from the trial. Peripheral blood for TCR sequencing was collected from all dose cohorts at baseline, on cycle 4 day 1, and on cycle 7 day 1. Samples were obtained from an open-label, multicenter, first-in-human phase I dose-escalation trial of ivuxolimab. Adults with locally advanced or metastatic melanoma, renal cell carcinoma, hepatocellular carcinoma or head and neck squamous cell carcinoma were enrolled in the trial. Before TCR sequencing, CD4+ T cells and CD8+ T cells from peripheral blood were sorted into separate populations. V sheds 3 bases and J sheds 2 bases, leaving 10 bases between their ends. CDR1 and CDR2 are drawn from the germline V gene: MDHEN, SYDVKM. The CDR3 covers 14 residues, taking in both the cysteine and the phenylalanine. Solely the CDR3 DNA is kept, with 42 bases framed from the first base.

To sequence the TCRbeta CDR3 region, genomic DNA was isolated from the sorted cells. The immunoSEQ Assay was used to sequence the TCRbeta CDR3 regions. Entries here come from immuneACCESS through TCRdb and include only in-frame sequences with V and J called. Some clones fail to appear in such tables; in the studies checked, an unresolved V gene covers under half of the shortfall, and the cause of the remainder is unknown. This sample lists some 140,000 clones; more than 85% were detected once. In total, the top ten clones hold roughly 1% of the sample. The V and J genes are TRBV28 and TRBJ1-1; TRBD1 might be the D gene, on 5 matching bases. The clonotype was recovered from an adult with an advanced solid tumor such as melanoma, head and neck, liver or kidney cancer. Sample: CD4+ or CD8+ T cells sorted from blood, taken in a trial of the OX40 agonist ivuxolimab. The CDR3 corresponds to CASSFGGINTEAFF. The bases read TGTGCCAGCAGTTTTGGGGGGATCAACACTGAAGCTTTCTTT.